This TCR beta chain derives from a study of radiotherapy plus CTLA-4 blockade in lung cancer. Study-wide points: Reports identified early blood T cell clone dynamics, with interferon-beta, as the best response predictor.

Here immunoSEQ multiplex PCR was the method, and the copy in TCRdb shows in-frame clones only, minus some. The table has roughly 62,000 clones, approximately 77% seen once. Concerning this clone itself: The antigen remains unidentified.

The V gene end was trimmed by 0 bases and the J gene end by 5 bases; junction bases not matched to a gene: 9. This CDR3 contains 16 residues. Germline CDR1 SGHNT, CDR2 YYREEE (reference sequence). This rearrangement joins TRBV5-4 to TRBJ2-5; 8 positions match TRBD2. The source of this sequence is a human donor with non-small cell lung cancer who had a complete response to radiotherapy plus ipilimumab. Here the sequenced sample was peripheral blood, taken from a patient treated with radiotherapy plus ipilimumab. CDR3 nucleotide sequence: TGTGCCAGCAGCTTGGGTGGCGGGGGGCCACAGGAGACCCAGTACTTC. This sequence encodes CASSLGGGGPQETQYF.